Following are 2 T cell receptor beta chains from one sample sequenced in a study of T cell repertoires in cytomegalovirus infection. Which antigens these TCRs recognize remains unknown. Via MiXCR, TCRdb re-called the reads, giving one row per CDR3 protein. The data contain 300,000 to 400,000 distinct CDR3 sequences, 25% of them singletons. Here the sequenced sample was cultured PBMCs, taken from culture after CMV antigen stimulation. Receptors originate from a human donor in good health (CMV status not recorded). Some clones in this sample may be carry-over from other donors' samples.

This clonotype was picked up a small number of times. The V and J genes are TRBV19 and TRBJ2-1; 13 bases map to TRBD2. Germline CDR1 reads LNHDA; CDR2 reads SQIVND (reference sequence). This CDR3 spans 15 amino acids. The trim removed 6 bases at V and 9 bases at J, leaving 8 bases unmatched. The CDR3 DNA reads TGTGCCAGTAGCCCCCGGACTAGCGGGAGTGGTGAGCAGTTCTTC. Translated: CASSPRTSGSGEQFF.

V is TRBV10-3 and J is TRBJ2-5; 9 bases are a match to TRBD1. The CDR3 spans 15 residues. Trimming at V came to 5 bases and at J to 7 bases, leaving 11 bases not matched to a gene. The V gene's germline CDR1 is ENHRY and CDR2 SYGVKD. The CDR3 DNA sequence: TGTGCCATCAGTTCGTCCGGGACAGGGATTGGGACCCAGTACTTC. Encoded protein: CAISSSGTGIGTQYF.